This is a list of T cell receptor beta chains from one sample in a study of cytomegalovirus exposure and HLA in healthy donors. Some clones are missing from TCRdb's copy, which holds only in-frame ones; the method was immunoSEQ multiplex PCR. The sample includes about 210,000 clones, 65% to 90% of them seen just once. Sequencing was carried out using PBMCs. The source is a woman in her twenties or thirties in good health and CMV-seronegative. CDR3s include the opening cysteine and the closing phenylalanine or tryptophan. D genes are given only for firm matches. Rows may omit the clone size; those that give it use once, few, many or a size class.

cdr3_aa	cdr3_nt	d_call	v_call	clone_size	j_call
CSAVLAGGTEQFF	TGCAGCGCCGTACTAGCGGGAGGGACCGAGCAGTTCTTC	TRBD2	TRBV29-1	NA	TRBJ2-1
CASSLAVGRVREQYF	TGTGCCAGCAGCTTAGCGGTCGGGAGGGTCCGAGAGCAGTACTTC	TRBD2	TRBV11-2	NA	TRBJ2-7
CASSPTRQANYGYTF	TGTGCCAGCAGCCCGACCCGACAGGCCAACTATGGCTACACCTTC	NA	TRBV5-6	NA	TRBJ1-2
CASSSTRQVNQPQHF	TGTGCCAGCAGTTCCACAAGACAAGTCAATCAGCCCCAGCATTTT	NA	TRBV2	NA	TRBJ1-5
CASSTLGYNSPLHF	TGTGCCAGCAGTACACTAGGGTATAATTCACCCCTCCACTTT	NA	TRBV27	NA	TRBJ1-6
CASSLGQFLYGYTF	TGTGCCAGCAGTTTGGGACAGTTCCTCTATGGCTACACCTTC	TRBD1	TRBV28	NA	TRBJ1-2
CASSSTGADTEAFF	TGTGCCAGCTCATCTACAGGGGCGGACACTGAAGCTTTCTTT	TRBD1	TRBV18	NA	TRBJ1-1
CASSFQGSYEQYF	TGTGCCAGCAGTTTTCAGGGCTCCTACGAGCAGTACTTC	NA	TRBV28	once	TRBJ2-7
CASSQGYGELHNEQFF	TGCGCCAGCAGCCAAGGGTACGGGGAGCTACACAATGAGCAGTTCTTC	NA	TRBV4-1	NA	TRBJ2-1
CACTRGSYYEQYF	TGTGCCTGTACAAGGGGATCCTATTACGAGCAGTACTTC	NA	TRBV30	NA	TRBJ2-7
CASIGGGNSGNTIYF	TGTGCCAGCATTGGGGGGGGAAACTCTGGAAACACCATATATTTT	NA	TRBV7-9	once	TRBJ1-3
CASSRTSGRAPPLYEQYF	TGTGCCAGCAGCCGGACTAGCGGGAGGGCCCCTCCCCTCTACGAGCAGTACTTC	TRBD2	TRBV28	once	TRBJ2-7
CASSLGATGNTIYF	TGTGCCAGCAGCCTAGGGGCTACTGGAAACACCATATATTTT	NA	TRBV9	NA	TRBJ1-3
CASSPEVGHYGYTF	TGTGCCAGCTCACCGGAGGTCGGGCACTATGGCTACACCTTC	NA	TRBV18	NA	TRBJ1-2
CASSPPGLAGQDTQYF	TGTGCCAGCAGCCCGCCGGGACTAGCGGGACAAGATACGCAGTATTTT	TRBD2	TRBV9	NA	TRBJ2-3
CASSSRQGHSYEQYF	TGCGCCAGCAGCTCCCGACAGGGACACTCCTACGAGCAGTACTTC	TRBD1	TRBV4-1	NA	TRBJ2-7
CASSPGQAKNIQYF	TGCGCCAGCAGCCCGGGACAGGCCAAAAACATTCAGTACTTC	TRBD1	TRBV5-1	NA	TRBJ2-4
CASSLVRDEQFF	TGTGCCAGCAGTTTAGTACGGGATGAGCAGTTCTTC	NA	TRBV28	NA	TRBJ2-1
CASSQGDRGKGPDTQYF	TGCGCCAGCAGCCAAGGGGACAGGGGAAAAGGTCCAGATACGCAGTATTTT	TRBD1	TRBV4-1	once	TRBJ2-3
CASGQGPTYEQYF	TGTGCCAGCGGGCAGGGCCCTACCTACGAGCAGTACTTC	NA	TRBV11-2	once	TRBJ2-7
CSVDKRPENTEAFF	TGCAGCGTTGATAAGAGGCCGGAGAACACTGAAGCTTTCTTT	NA	TRBV29-1	NA	TRBJ1-1
CASKSSGRLTGELFF	TGTGCCAGCAAGTCCAGCGGGAGACTAACCGGGGAGCTGTTTTTT	TRBD2	TRBV27	NA	TRBJ2-2
CAVGRTGPAGEQFF	TGTGCCGTAGGACGGACAGGCCCCGCGGGTGAGCAGTTCTTC	TRBD1	TRBV19	NA	TRBJ2-1
CASSLELAGTYEQYF	TGTGCCAGCAGCTTAGAACTAGCGGGGACCTACGAGCAGTACTTC	TRBD2	TRBV7-8	once	TRBJ2-7